This T cell receptor beta chain was profiled in a study of cytomegalovirus exposure and HLA in healthy donors. Study context: HLA-typed donors were the source of roughly 85 million unique TCRs held in an early data release. Roughly 80% of 350 to 400 genotyped donors fell in the Caucasian-associated ancestry cluster.

The CDR3 covers 14 residues. V was pared by 4 bases and J by 6 bases, with 6 bases of the junction left unmatched. Germline V gene sequence: CDR1 SNHLY, CDR2 FYNNEI. To note about this clone: The antigen remains undetermined.

Researchers ran the PCR with 60 Vbeta and 13 Jbeta primers. Profiling relied on immunoSEQ multiplex PCR, and the TCRdb table lists in-frame clones only, not all of them. Of some 140,000 clones listed, approximately 75% are singletons. Study-wide results and caveats: Links to common viral pathogens appeared, in a later analysis, for several of the most significant clusters. Using the classifier, cytomegalovirus status was reportedly diagnosed with high specificity and sensitivity.

This clonotype originated in a man between 18 and 35 years old in good health and CMV-seronegative. The rearrangement joins TRBV2 to TRBJ2-7, with 10 bases aligning to TRBD2. The specimen was PBMCs. The CDR3 region has the DNA TGTGCCAGCAGTGTAATAGCGGGGGGCGGCGAGCAGTACTTC. Protein product: CASSVIAGGGEQYF.